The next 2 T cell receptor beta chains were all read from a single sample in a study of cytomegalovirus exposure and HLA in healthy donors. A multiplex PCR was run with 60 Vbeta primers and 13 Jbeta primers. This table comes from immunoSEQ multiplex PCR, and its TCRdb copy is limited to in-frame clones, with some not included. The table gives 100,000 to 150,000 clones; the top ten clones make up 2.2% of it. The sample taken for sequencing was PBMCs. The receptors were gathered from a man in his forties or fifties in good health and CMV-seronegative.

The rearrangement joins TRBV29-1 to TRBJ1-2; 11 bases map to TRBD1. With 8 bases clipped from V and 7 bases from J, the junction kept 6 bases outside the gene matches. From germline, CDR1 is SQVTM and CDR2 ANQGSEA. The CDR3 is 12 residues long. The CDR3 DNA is TGCAGCTCGGACAGGGGGCGATCTGGCTACACCTTC. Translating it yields CSSDRGRSGYTF.

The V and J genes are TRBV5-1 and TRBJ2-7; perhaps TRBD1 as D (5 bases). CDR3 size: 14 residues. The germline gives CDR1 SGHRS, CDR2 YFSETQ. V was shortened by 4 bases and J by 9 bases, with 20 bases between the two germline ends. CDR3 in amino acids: CASSGTGEKGRQYF. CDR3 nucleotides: TGCGCCAGCAGCGGCACAGGAGAAAAGGGGCGGCAGTACTTC.